A selection of T cell receptor beta chains follows, all from one sample in a study of control samples from healthy donors and cancer patients. Sequenced by immunoSEQ multiplex PCR; TCRdb stores in-frame clones only, minus some. The sample yields some 150,000 clones, 96% seen once. Sequencing was done on a sample of blood. The receptors derive from a woman in her thirties in good health. Each CDR3 is given with its conserved first and last residue. D genes are given only for firm matches. A row's size may be missing; if present it is once, few, many or a size class.

>TRBJ2-2|TRBD1|TRBV6-5|.
CASLGQGGTGELFF
TGTGCCAGCCTGGGACAGGGTGGGACCGGGGAGCTGTTTTTT
>TRBJ1-1|.|TRBV27|.
CASSLSDLNTEAFF
TGTGCCAGCAGTTTATCTGACCTGAACACTGAAGCTTTCTTT
>TRBJ2-2|TRBD2|TRBV12-5|.
CASGFRLAGPMNTGELFF
TGTGCTAGTGGTTTTCGGCTAGCGGGACCGATGAACACCGGGGAGCTGTTTTTT
>TRBJ2-7|TRBD1|TRBV7-8|.
CASSPLTGASYEQYF
TGTGCCAGCAGCCCCTTGACAGGGGCATCCTACGAGCAGTACTTC
>TRBJ2-1|TRBD2|TRBV28|.
CASSLPFGTSGSNEQFF
TGTGCCAGCAGTTTACCCTTTGGGACTAGCGGGAGCAATGAGCAGTTCTTC
>TRBJ2-5|TRBD2|TRBV2|.
CASRRRGLDQETQYF
TGTGCCAGCAGGCGTCGGGGACTAGACCAAGAGACCCAGTACTTC
>TRBJ1-4|TRBD1|TRBV7-8|.
CASSWLRTGAHGEKLFF
TGTGCCAGCAGCTGGTTAAGGACAGGGGCACACGGGGAAAAACTGTTTTTT
>TRBJ2-1|TRBD2|TRBV10-3|.
CAIRLGTSGSSYNEQFF
TGTGCCATCAGGCTAGGGACTAGCGGGAGCTCCTACAATGAGCAGTTCTTC
>TRBJ2-3|.|TRBV6-5|.
CASSYGGWDTQYF
TGTGCCAGCAGTTACGGAGGGTGGGATACGCAGTATTTT
>TRBJ1-5|.|TRBV28|.
CASTIGSNQPQHF
TGTGCCAGCACTATAGGGAGCAATCAGCCCCAGCATTTT
>TRBJ2-2|.|TRBV9|.
CASSVGGALPGELFF
TGTGCCAGCAGCGTAGGGGGAGCTCTACCGGGGGAGCTGTTTTTT
>TRBJ2-5|.|TRBV28|once
CATSRGGRETQYF
TGTGCCACCTCGCGCGGGGGCCGAGAGACCCAGTACTTC
>TRBJ1-4|.|TRBV6-1|.
CASSEGRREEKLFF
TGTGCCAGCAGTGAAGGGCGGAGGGAGGAAAAACTGTTTTTT
>TRBJ2-7|TRBD2|TRBV4-1|.
CASSLWLAGGSSSYEQYF
TGCGCCAGCAGCCTCTGGCTAGCGGGGGGCTCGAGCTCCTACGAGCAGTACTTC
>TRBJ1-4|TRBD1|TRBV2|.
CASRVTGDEKLFF
TGTGCCAGTCGGGTGACAGGGGATGAAAAACTGTTTTTT
>TRBJ1-1|.|TRBV11-2|.
CASSFGGRMNTEAFF
TGTGCCAGCAGCTTTGGGGGACGTATGAACACTGAAGCTTTCTTT
>TRBJ2-2|.|TRBV28|.
CASSFPVGPPNTGELFF
TGTGCCAGCAGTTTCCCGGTGGGACCCCCGAACACCGGGGAGCTGTTTTTT
>TRBJ1-1|TRBD1|TRBV18|.
CASSLWGRGLATEAFF
TGTGCCAGCTCTCTTTGGGGCAGGGGGCTTGCGACTGAAGCTTTCTTT
>TRBJ1-2|TRBD1|TRBV28|.
CASTVQGAVHYGYTF
TGTGCCAGCACAGTACAGGGGGCGGTCCACTATGGCTACACCTTC
>TRBJ2-7|TRBD1|TRBV4-1|few
CASSQVSGQGPNEQYF
TGCGCCAGCAGCCAAGTATCCGGACAGGGACCCAACGAGCAGTACTTC
>TRBJ1-2|.|TRBV7-8|.
CASSLVGSDGYTF
TGTGCCAGCAGCTTAGTAGGCTCGGATGGCTACACCTTC
>TRBJ2-1|.|TRBV7-9|.
CASSLVKVEQFF
TGTGCCAGCAGCTTAGTGAAGGTGGAGCAGTTCTTC
>TRBJ2-1|.|TRBV24-1|.
CATSDLRGRGRDEQFF
TGTGCCACCAGTGATTTGAGGGGGAGGGGTCGCGATGAGCAGTTCTTC
>TRBJ1-1|.|TRBV30|.
CAWVRSMNTEAFF
TGTGCCTGGGTCAGGTCTATGAACACTGAAGCTTTCTTT
>TRBJ1-1|.|TRBV3-1/TRBV3-2|.
CASSQDPKNTEAFF
TGTGCCAGCAGCCAAGATCCGAAAAACACTGAAGCTTTCTTT
>TRBJ2-7|.|TRBV11-2|once
CASSLDLGTNYEQYF
TGTGCCAGCAGCTTAGATCTAGGGACAAATTACGAGCAGTACTTC
>TRBJ2-1|.|TRBV5-4|.
CASSPSYNNEQFF
TGTGCCAGCAGCCCCAGTTATAACAATGAGCAGTTCTTC
>TRBJ1-4|.|TRBV10-3|.
CAISWQPGDNEKLFF
TGTGCCATCAGTTGGCAGCCAGGAGATAATGAAAAACTGTTTTTT
>TRBJ1-1|.|TRBV5-1|.
CASKKIGQLEAFF
TGCGCCAGTAAGAAAATTGGACAGCTTGAAGCTTTCTTT
>TRBJ2-2|.|TRBV2|once
CASSIRTATTGELFF
TGTGCCAGCAGTATTCGGACAGCGACCACCGGGGAGCTGTTTTTT
>TRBJ2-2|TRBD2|TRBV14|.
CASSHRFIEAGGLTGELFF
TGTGCCAGCAGCCACCGGTTCATTGAGGCGGGAGGACTTACCGGGGAGCTGTTTTTT
>TRBJ2-1|.|TRBV11-3|.
CASSLGSVTSEQFF
TGTGCCAGCAGCTTAGGATCAGTCACAAGTGAGCAGTTCTTC
>TRBJ1-6|.|TRBV19|once
CASSIDRPGSYNSPLHF
TGTGCCAGTAGTATCGACAGGCCCGGCTCCTATAATTCACCCCTCCACTTT
>TRBJ2-3|.|TRBV5-5|.
CASSLAPSPTDTQYF
TGTGCCAGCAGCTTGGCCCCCAGCCCCACAGATACGCAGTATTTT
>TRBJ2-7|TRBD2|TRBV28|.
CASGGRAYEQYF
TGTGCCAGCGGCGGGAGGGCTTACGAGCAGTACTTC
>TRBJ2-7|TRBD1|TRBV18|.
CASSPPVGTGIYEQYF
TGTGCCAGCTCACCACCCGTTGGGACAGGGATCTACGAGCAGTACTTC
>TRBJ2-6|.|TRBV5-5|.
CASSLTGAGANVLTF
TGTGCCAGCAGCTTGACCGGCGCTGGGGCCAACGTCCTGACTTTC
>TRBJ1-4|.|TRBV3-1/TRBV3-2|few
CASSQFGGFNEKLFF
TGTGCCAGCAGCCAATTTGGGGGATTTAATGAAAAACTGTTTTTT
>TRBJ1-2|TRBD1|TRBV10-3|once
CAISDGQGTRGYTF
TGTGCCATCAGTGACGGACAGGGTACTCGTGGCTACACCTTC
>TRBJ1-2|.|TRBV5-4|.
CASSLAPTGKGAHYGYTF
TGTGCCAGCAGCCTGGCCCCCACAGGCAAAGGGGCCCACTATGGCTACACCTTC
>TRBJ1-5|.|TRBV2|.
CASSLNQPQHF
TGTGCCAGCAGCCTCAATCAGCCCCAGCATTTT
>TRBJ2-5|.|TRBV6-5|once
CASSYGQRETQYF
TGTGCCAGCAGTTACGGTCAACGCGAGACCCAGTACTTC
>TRBJ1-6|.|TRBV30|.
CALEKENNSPLHF
TGTGCTTTGGAGAAGGAGAATAATTCACCCCTCCACTTT
>TRBJ1-1|TRBD1|TRBV6-1|.
CASSAWDRRLETEAFF
TGTGCCAGCAGTGCCTGGGACAGGCGTTTAGAGACTGAAGCTTTCTTT